Shown below are 30 T cell receptor beta chains from a single sample sequenced in a study of blood T cells in healthy people across ages (dated by TCRdb to 2015 to 2017). The library was built by means of 5' RACE. The reads were generated on an Illumina HiSeq 2500. A second PCR of roughly 6 to 11 cycles was run with a J-beta primer mix and a sample-barcoded 5' primer. TCRdb trimmed public reads at Q25 via fastp, called clones via MiXCR and kept in-frame beta chains. When rows share a CDR3 protein, they turn into one entry using the most common DNA and genes. The sample table contains about 1.8 million distinct CDR3 sequences; only one count was recorded for around half of them. Of the sample, less than 2.5% is held by the ten largest clones. Specimen: blood. The receptors were sampled from a woman in her thirties or forties in good health.

The chain combines TRBV3-1 with TRBJ1-1; TRBD1 aligns across 8 bases. Germline V lookup: CDR1 LGHDT, CDR2 YNNKEL (reference sequence). The trim removed 1 base at V and 2 bases at J, leaving 6 bases unmatched. The CDR3 runs to 16 residues. The CDR3 DNA follows: TGTGCCAGCAGCCAAGTTGACAGGGGCCCTAACACTGAAGCTTTCTTT. Residues: CASSQVDRGPNTEAFF.

The J gene is TRBJ2-3, the V gene TRBV7-8, with 8 bases identical to TRBD1. This CDR3 comprises 16 residues. With 2 bases clipped from V and 4 bases from J, the junction kept 8 bases outside the gene matches. Germline V gene sequence: CDR1 SGHVS, CDR2 FQNEAQ. DNA of the CDR3: TGTGCCAGCAGCTTACCCCCACAGGGGGATGCAGATACGCAGTATTTT. Translation gives CASSLPPQGDADTQYF. Full variable domain (outside the CDR3, taken from reference TRBV7-8 and TRBJ2-3): GAGVSQSPRYKVAKRGQDVALRCDPISGHVSLFWYQQALGQGPEFLTYFQNEAQLDKSGLPSDRFFAERPEGSVSTLKIQRTQQEDSAVYLCASSLPPQGDADTQYFGPGTRLTVL.

Ten or more counts support this clonotype. This chain connects TRBV7-2 to TRBJ2-7, with D perhaps TRBD1 (6 bases). With 5 bases removed from V and 0 bases from J, the gap between germline ends came to 11 bases. The CDR3 loop spans 14 amino acids. Per germline, CDR1 SGHTA and CDR2 FQGNSA. CDR3 sequence: CASSPLTGSYEQYF. DNA of the CDR3: TGTGCCAGCAGCCCATTGACAGGCTCCTACGAGCAGTACTTC.

This rearrangement joins TRBV3-1 to TRBJ2-7; unclear D gene. TRBJ2-5 explains the end of the DNA better; the J call may be wrong. The V gene's germline CDR1 is LGHDT and CDR2 YNNKEL (reference sequence). The CDR3 is 17 residues long. In DNA form, the CDR3 reads TGTGCCAGCAGCCATGGCCTCTTCGGGTCAGGAGCAGAGACCCAGTACTTC. As protein: CASSHGLFGSGAETQYF.

The CDR3 sequence is CASSLQGLDGSPLHF. For the CDR3, the DNA is TGTGCCAGCAGCTTACAGGGACTTGACGGTTCACCCCTCCACTTT. The chain uses TRBV12-3 or TRBV12-4 and TRBJ1-6, with a weak D call TRBD1 (6 bases). The CDR3 length is 15 residues. The V and J ends lost 6 bases and 9 bases respectively, with 18 bases between them.

The chain is built from TRBV7-9 and TRBJ2-2; D is perhaps TRBD1 or TRBD2 (5 bases each). CDR1 is SEHNR and CDR2 is FQNEAQ in the germline V gene (reference sequence). The CDR3 runs 14 residues. V lost 5 bases and J lost 4, with 11 bases in between. The CDR3 spells CASSPEGRTGELFF. In DNA form, the CDR3 reads TGTGCCAGCAGCCCCGAGGGGCGCACCGGGGAGCTGTTTTTT.

The V and J genes are TRBV29-1 and TRBJ2-4; D gene ambiguous. This CDR3 comprises 13 residues. Germline CDR1 and CDR2: SQVTM and ANQGSEA. The V end was cut by 4 bases, the J end by 2 bases, with 9 bases between. The chain's CDR3 is CSVVKGPKNIQYF. The CDR3 bases are TGCAGCGTTGTTAAAGGGCCCAAAAACATTCAGTACTTC. Full variable domain (rest looked up from reference TRBV29-1 and TRBJ2-4): SAVISQKPSRDICQRGTSLTIQCQVDSQVTMMFWYRQQPGQSLTLIATANQGSEATYESGFVIDKFPISRPNLTFSTLTVSNMSPEDSSIYLCSVVKGPKNIQYFGAGTRLSVL.

This clonotype has only a few counts. The junction departs from the called germline gene at one end, perhaps through a read error. V usage is TRBV5-1 and J usage is TRBJ2-5; TRBD2 agrees at 8 bases. This CDR3 has 14 amino acids. Germline CDR1 is SGHRS and CDR2 is YFSETQ. CDR3 DNA sequence: TGTGCCAGCAGCTTAAGTAGCGGGGTGGAGACCCAGTACTTC. This codes for CASSLSSGVETQYF.

As for this clonotype: Just one base apart from a much larger clone, this may be a read error. This CDR3 fails to terminate in the conserved phenylalanine or tryptophan, so it likely reflects a read error. The chain carries TRBV6-4 and TRBJ1-2; 7 bases map to TRBD1. Germline V lookup: CDR1 MRHNA, CDR2 SNTAGT. The CDR3 runs 12 residues. The junction had 1 base not matched to a gene; V was cut back by 3 bases and J by 6 bases. The CDR3 DNA follows: TGTGCCAGCAGTGATCAGGGGGATGGCTACACCTGC. Encoded protein: CASSDQGDGYTC.

The chain employs TRBV5-1 and TRBJ1-2; D gene ambiguous. The CDR3 consists of 14 residues. Germline V gives CDR1 SGHRS, CDR2 YFSETQ. V lost 0 bases and J 6 bases, leaving 12 bases between the germline ends. The CDR3 here is CASSLGIGQNGYTF. CDR3 sequence (DNA): TGCGCCAGCAGCTTGGGGATAGGGCAAAATGGCTACACCTTC.

The chain recombines TRBV7-3 with TRBJ2-1; D may correspond to TRBD1 or TRBD2 (5 bases each). Germline CDR1 and CDR2: SGHTA and FQGTGA. Trimming removed 5 bases at V and 3 bases at J, with 14 bases between. This CDR3 is 15 amino acids long. CDR3 residues: CASSGTGRSYNEQFF. CDR3 nucleotides: TGTGCCAGCAGCGGGACGGGACGGAGCTACAATGAGCAGTTCTTC. Combining the CDR3 with reference TRBV7-3 and TRBJ2-1 gives the whole variable domain GAGVSQTPSNKVTEKGKYVELRCDPISGHTALYWYRQSLGQGPEFLIYFQGTGAADDSGLPNDRFFAVRPEGSVSTLKIQRTERGDSAVYLCASSGTGRSYNEQFFGPGTRLTVL.

This chain connects TRBV6-5 to TRBJ1-1; the D gene is possibly TRBD1 (6 bases). The CDR3 is 13 amino acids. Germline V gene lookup returns CDR1 MNHEY and CDR2 SVGAGI. V was trimmed by 4 bases and J by 11 bases, leaving 17 bases between them. CDR3 nucleotide sequence: TGTGCCAGCAGTTCACCCGGACAGAGAAAGGCTTTCTTT. It specifies CASSSPGQRKAFF.

This clonotype was seen many times. As DNA, the CDR3 is TGCGCCAGCAGCTTGCTTAATGACTACGAGCAGTACTTC. Translating gives CASSLLNDYEQYF. V gene TRBV5-1 combines with J gene TRBJ2-7; D call uncertain. In germline, CDR1 is SGHRS, CDR2 YFSETQ. This CDR3 spans 13 amino acids. The V gene lost 1 base and the J gene lost 3 bases, with 8 bases spanning the gap.

The genes are TRBV5-6 and TRBJ2-1; 9 bases match TRBD2. Germline-derived CDR1 and CDR2 are SGHDT and YYEEEE. V trimming: 5 bases; J trimming: 8 bases; junction bases outside the gene matches: 11. CDR3 length: 15 amino acids. CDR3 amino acids: CASRQGGGAVYEQFF. DNA of the CDR3: TGTGCCAGCAGGCAGGGCGGGGGGGCAGTATATGAGCAGTTCTTC.

The chain couples TRBV12-3 or TRBV12-4 to TRBJ2-1, with TRBD2 matching over 8 bases. After removal of 4 bases from V and 5 bases from J, the junction contained 10 bases not matched to a gene. This CDR3 region has 16 residues. DNA for the CDR3: TGTGCCAGCAGTTCATATCAGCGGGGGATCAACAATGAGCAGTTCTTC. It encodes CASSSYQRGINNEQFF.

This rearrangement joins TRBV9 to TRBJ2-3, with 7 bases lining up with TRBD2. With 7 bases clipped from V and 3 bases from J, the junction kept 11 bases outside the gene matches. The CDR3 has 15 residues. Germline CDR1 reads SGDLS; CDR2 reads YYNGEE. The CDR3 DNA reads as TGTGCCAGCGGATCCAGCGGGGAGGCGACAGATACGCAGTATTTT. This codes for CASGSSGEATDTQYF.

The chain couples TRBV6-2 or TRBV6-3 to TRBJ2-1, with a tentative D call TRBD1 (6 bases). Trimming pared 5 bases from V and 14 bases from J, leaving 19 bases between. The CDR3 consists of 13 residues. From germline, CDR1 is MNHEY and CDR2 SVGEGT. Here the CDR3 reads CASSEQGPPVEFF. CDR3 sequence (DNA): TGTGCCAGCAGTGAACAGGGCCCACCGGTCGAGTTCTTC.

This rearrangement joins TRBV29-1 to TRBJ1-3; 7 bases are shared with TRBD1. The V gene end was trimmed by 5 bases and the J gene end by 4 bases; junction bases not matched to a gene: 5. The CDR3 is made up of 13 amino acids. The germline V gene encodes CDR1 SQVTM and CDR2 ANQGSEA. CDR3 loop: CSVSRGGGNTIYF. In DNA form, the CDR3 reads TGCAGCGTTTCCAGGGGGGGCGGAAACACCATATATTTT.

The chain links TRBV27 to TRBJ2-5; the D gene could be TRBD1 or TRBD2 (6 bases each). The CDR3 loop spans 14 amino acids. Germline assignment: CDR1 MNHEY and CDR2 SMNVEV (reference sequence). V dropped 5 bases and J dropped 4 bases, with 14 bases sitting between them. CDR3 amino acids: CASSRRGGLETQYF. Here the CDR3 DNA reads TGTGCCAGCAGTCGCAGAGGGGGGCTAGAGACCCAGTACTTC.

In its sample, this clonotype was seen a few times. V and J are TRBV24-1 and TRBJ2-6; TRBD1 is a possible D gene (6 bases). The CDR3 has 16 amino acids. Germline V gene lookup returns CDR1 KGHDR and CDR2 SFDVKD. Trimming removed 3 bases at V and 4 bases at J, with 12 bases between. CDR3 protein: CATSDNTGLGANVLTF. DNA of the CDR3: TGTGCCACCAGTGATAACACAGGGTTGGGGGCCAACGTCCTGACTTTC.

This clonotype was picked up a small number of times. The CDR3 is CASNVPGPFKTQYF. The CDR3 nucleotides read TGTGCCAGCAATGTCCCGGGACCCTTTAAGACCCAGTACTTC. The chain carries TRBV28 and TRBJ2-5; D assignment may be TRBD1 or TRBD2 (5 bases each). This CDR3 spans 14 amino acids. V lost 7 bases to trimming and J lost 6 bases, with 18 bases between them. Looked up from germline, CDR1 is MDHEN and CDR2 is SYDVKM.

In its sample, this clonotype was seen a few times. The V gene is TRBV28, the J gene TRBJ2-7; D remains unclear. Germline values: CDR1 MDHEN, CDR2 SYDVKM. Trimming took 3 bases from V and 2 from J, leaving 11 bases between them. The CDR3 totals 14 residues. This CDR3 is CASSLAEMAYEQYF. The DNA of the CDR3 is TGTGCCAGCAGTTTGGCAGAAATGGCCTACGAGCAGTACTTC. Full variable domain (remainder filled in from reference TRBV28 and TRBJ2-7): DVKVTQSSRYLVKRTGEKVFLECVQDMDHENMFWYRQDPGLGLRLIYFSYDVKMKEKGDIPEGYSVSREKKERFSLILESASTNQTSMYLCASSLAEMAYEQYFGPGTRLTVT.

This clonotype appeared a few times. The chain employs TRBV24-1 and TRBJ2-3; TRBD1 aligns across 7 bases. Germline loops: CDR1 KGHDR, CDR2 SFDVKD. This CDR3 has 13 residues. Germline trimming cut 10 bases from V and 2 bases from J; bases unmatched to any gene: 5. CDR3 sequence: CATGEGATDTQYF. Written as DNA, the CDR3 is TGTGCCACAGGCGAGGGGGCCACAGATACGCAGTATTTT.

A single count supports this clonotype. One junction end disagrees with the germline gene, perhaps due to a read error. The J gene is TRBJ2-5, the V gene TRBV25-1; D may be TRBD2 (5 bases). The germline V gene has CDR1 MGHDK and CDR2 SYGVNS. The CDR3 contains 13 residues. CDR3 bases: TGTGCCAGCGGTGATTGGGGAGAAGAGACCCAGTACTTC. Protein product: CASGDWGEETQYF.

A few counts support this clonotype. This chain links TRBV7-8 with TRBJ2-5, with D tentatively TRBD2 (6 bases). This CDR3 has 16 amino acids. Germline CDR1 and CDR2: SGHVS and FQNEAQ. Trimming stripped 5 bases from V and 0 bases from J, with 16 bases between. Here the CDR3 DNA reads TGTGCCAGCAGCCCGGGGACTCAAGAGTACCAAGAGACCCAGTACTTC. Encoded protein: CASSPGTQEYQETQYF.

V usage is TRBV28 and J usage is TRBJ2-4, with D unresolved. The CDR3 consists of 18 residues. The germline CDR1 and CDR2 sequences are MDHEN and SYDVKM. Trimming shortened V by 3 bases and J by 0 bases, and 18 bases separated the two germline ends. This chain's CDR3 is CASSFRRTPFLAKNIQYF. The CDR3 coding sequence is TGTGCCAGCAGTTTCAGGCGGACGCCGTTTCTAGCCAAAAACATTCAGTACTTC.

The chain employs TRBV6-6 and TRBJ1-4; 9 bases map to TRBD1. This CDR3 has 15 residues. Germline V gives CDR1 MNHNY, CDR2 SVGAGI (reference sequence). The junction had 12 bases not matched to a gene; V was cut back by 8 bases and J by 8 bases. This CDR3 is CASVLTGTGWEKLFF. DNA of the CDR3: TGTGCCAGCGTTTTAACGGGGACAGGGTGGGAAAAACTGTTTTTT.

This chain joins TRBV20-1 and TRBJ2-7, with 11 bases that match TRBD2. Trimming at V came to 6 bases and at J to 2 bases, leaving 12 bases not matched to a gene. The CDR3 loop spans 16 amino acids. Germline assignment: CDR1 DFQATT and CDR2 SNEGSKA (reference sequence). The CDR3 spells CSALLAGGLRAYEQYF. DNA for the CDR3: TGCAGTGCCCTTCTAGCGGGGGGACTGAGAGCCTACGAGCAGTACTTC.

This chain uses TRBV20-1 with TRBJ2-5; D is perhaps TRBD1 (7 bases). V lost 6 bases and J 4 bases, leaving 15 bases between the germline ends. Germline V gene sequence: CDR1 DFQATT, CDR2 SNEGSKA (reference sequence). CDR3 length equals 13 residues. The CDR3 here is CSASARGVETQYF. DNA for the CDR3: TGCAGTGCCTCGGCCAGGGGGGTAGAGACCCAGTACTTC.

J is TRBJ2-7 and V is TRBV6-1, with TRBD2 matching over 7 bases. Germline loops: CDR1 MNHNS, CDR2 SASEGT. This CDR3 has 15 amino acids. The V gene end was trimmed by 6 bases and the J gene end by 5 bases; junction bases not matched to a gene: 13. Written as DNA, the CDR3 is TGTGCCAGCAGGAAGGGGTGGGGAGGGAGTGACGAGCAGTACTTC. Translating gives CASRKGWGGSDEQYF.